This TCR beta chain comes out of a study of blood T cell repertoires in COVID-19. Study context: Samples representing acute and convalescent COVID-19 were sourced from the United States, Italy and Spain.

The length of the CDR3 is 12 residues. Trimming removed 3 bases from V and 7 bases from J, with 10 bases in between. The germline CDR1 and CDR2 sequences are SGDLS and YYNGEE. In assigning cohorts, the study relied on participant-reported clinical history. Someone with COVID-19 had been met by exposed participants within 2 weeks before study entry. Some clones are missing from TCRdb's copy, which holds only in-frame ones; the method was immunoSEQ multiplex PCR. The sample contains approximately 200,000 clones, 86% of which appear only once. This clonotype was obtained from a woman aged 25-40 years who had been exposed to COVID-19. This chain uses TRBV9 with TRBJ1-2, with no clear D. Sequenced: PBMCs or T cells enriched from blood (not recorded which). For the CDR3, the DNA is TGTGCCAGCAGCGCCGACATGCTTGGCTACACCTTC. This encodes CASSADMLGYTF.